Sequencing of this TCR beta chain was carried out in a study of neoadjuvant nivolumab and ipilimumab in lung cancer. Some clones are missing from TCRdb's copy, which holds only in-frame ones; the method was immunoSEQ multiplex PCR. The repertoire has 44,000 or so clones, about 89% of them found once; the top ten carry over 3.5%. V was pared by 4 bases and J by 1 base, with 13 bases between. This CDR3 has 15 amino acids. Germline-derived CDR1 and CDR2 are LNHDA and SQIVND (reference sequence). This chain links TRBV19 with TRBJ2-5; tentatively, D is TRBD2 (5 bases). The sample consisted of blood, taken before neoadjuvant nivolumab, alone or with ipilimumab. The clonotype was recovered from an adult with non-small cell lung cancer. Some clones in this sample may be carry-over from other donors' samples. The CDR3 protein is CASSSATLAQETQYF. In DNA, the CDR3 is TGTGCCAGTAGTAGCGCCACGCTAGCCCAAGAGACCCAGTACTTC. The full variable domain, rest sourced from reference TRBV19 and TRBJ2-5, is DGGITQSPKYLFRKEGQNVTLSCEQNLNHDAMYWYRQDPGQGLRLIYYSQIVNDFQKGDIAEGYSVSREKKESFPLTVTSAQKNPTAFYLCASSSATLAQETQYFGPGTRLLVL.